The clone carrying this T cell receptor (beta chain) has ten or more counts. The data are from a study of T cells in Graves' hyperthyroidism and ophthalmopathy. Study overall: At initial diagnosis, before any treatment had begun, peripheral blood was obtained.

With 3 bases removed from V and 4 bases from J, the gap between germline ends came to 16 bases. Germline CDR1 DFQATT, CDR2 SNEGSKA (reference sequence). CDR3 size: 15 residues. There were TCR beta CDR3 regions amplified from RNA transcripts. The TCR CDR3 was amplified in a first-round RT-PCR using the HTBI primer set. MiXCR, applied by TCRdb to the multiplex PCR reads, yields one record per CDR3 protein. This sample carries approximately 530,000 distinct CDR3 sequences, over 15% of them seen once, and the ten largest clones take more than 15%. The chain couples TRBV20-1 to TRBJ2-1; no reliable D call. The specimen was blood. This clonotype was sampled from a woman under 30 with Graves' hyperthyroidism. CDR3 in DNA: TGCAGTGCTAGGTTTTCCAGGTCCTTTTACAATGAGCAGTTCTTC. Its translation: CSARFSRSFYNEQFF.